The next 26 T cell receptor beta chains were all read from a single sample in a study of blood T cell repertoires in COVID-19. Here immunoSEQ multiplex PCR was the method, and the copy in TCRdb shows in-frame clones only, minus some. The sample records 230,000 or so clones, 85% being singletons. The sample consisted of PBMCs or T cells enriched from blood (not recorded which). These receptors came from a woman between 45 and 60 years old who had been exposed to COVID-19.

The chain uses TRBV5-1 and TRBJ1-2, with TRBD1 identical over 9 bases. From germline, CDR1 is SGHRS and CDR2 YFSETQ. The length of the CDR3 is 13 residues. Trimming took 4 bases from V and 10 from J; bases not matched to a gene: 8. CDR3: CASSQTGQGSYTF. Here the CDR3 DNA reads TGCGCCAGCAGCCAAACGGGACAGGGATCCTACACCTTC.

This chain joins TRBV6-5 and TRBJ2-1; TRBD2 agrees at 15 bases. This CDR3 contains 15 residues. Germline-derived CDR1 and CDR2 are MNHEY and SVGAGI. Trimming removed 8 bases from V and 15 bases from J; junction bases left unmatched: 14. The chain's CDR3 is CASSGGTSGGPPLFF. CDR3 in DNA: TGTGCCAGCTCGGGCGGGACTAGCGGGGGGCCCCCCCTGTTCTTC.

The chain links TRBV19 to TRBJ2-5, with D tentatively TRBD1 (5 bases). Germline assignment: CDR1 LNHDA and CDR2 SQIVND (reference sequence). V lost 10 bases, J lost 6 bases, and 21 bases lay in between. The CDR3 length is 14 residues. The CDR3 region is CATEPMWGAKTQYF. The CDR3 bases are TGTGCCACCGAGCCGATGTGGGGCGCAAAGACCCAGTACTTC.

The chain combines TRBV25-1 with TRBJ1-3; tentatively, D is TRBD1 (5 bases). CDR1 MGHDK and CDR2 SYGVNS come from the germline V gene. The CDR3 consists of 16 residues. V was trimmed by 1 base and J by 5 bases, leaving 15 bases between them. The CDR3 region is CASSESGVRNRNTIYF. For the CDR3, the DNA is TGTGCCAGCAGTGAATCGGGGGTTAGAAATAGAAACACCATATATTTT. Using reference TRBV25-1 and TRBJ1-3 for the parts outside the CDR3, the full variable domain is EADIYQTPRYLVIGTGKKITLECSQTMGHDKMYWYQQDPGMELHLIHYSYGVNSTEKGDLSSESTVSRIRTEHFPLTLESARPSHTSQYLCASSESGVRNRNTIYFGEGSWLTVV.

This clone was found once. Written as DNA, the CDR3 is TGTGCCAGCAGCGGTGAACAGAGCTCTGGAAACACCATATATTTT. This codes for CASSGEQSSGNTIYF. The chain combines TRBV7-2 with TRBJ1-3; D unclear. CDR1 is SGHTA and CDR2 is FQGNSA in the germline V gene. Trimming took off 5 bases at V and 0 bases at J, with 11 bases between the two ends. The CDR3 loop spans 15 amino acids.

This clone has just one count. The V and J genes are TRBV11-1 and TRBJ2-1; 9 bases line up with TRBD1. After removal of 3 bases from V and 2 bases from J, the junction contained 2 bases not matched to a gene. The V gene's germline CDR1 is SGHAT and CDR2 FQDESV (reference sequence). This CDR3 region has 15 residues. The CDR3 nucleotides are TGTGCCAGCAGCTTCCGGACAGGGGCCTACAATGAGCAGTTCTTC. This codes for CASSFRTGAYNEQFF.

The V call is TRBV5-6, the J call TRBJ2-2; 8 positions agree with TRBD1. The length of the CDR3 is 13 residues. Germline CDR1 and CDR2: SGHDT and YYEEEE. Trimming removed 10 bases from V and 6 bases from J; junction bases left unmatched: 8. The DNA for the CDR3 is TGTGCCGGTGGACAGGGCGGAGCCGGGGAGCTGTTTTTT. Amino acids: CAGGQGGAGELFF.

The rearrangement uses TRBV7-2 and TRBJ2-2, with D unresolved. Germline V gives CDR1 SGHTA, CDR2 FQGNSA. Trimming pared 5 bases from V and 6 bases from J, leaving 13 bases between. The CDR3 sequence is 14 residues long. The CDR3: CASSPLTKSGELFF. In DNA form, the CDR3 reads TGTGCCAGCAGCCCCCTAACTAAATCCGGGGAGCTGTTTTTT.

The gene calls are TRBV10-1 and TRBJ2-5, with 9 bases matching TRBD1. J was trimmed by 3 bases and V by 2 bases; bases with no gene match: 13. Germline V gene sequence: CDR1 WNHNN, CDR2 SYGVQD (reference sequence). The CDR3 length is 18 residues. CDR3 loop: CASSEGTGHLIAEETQYF. The CDR3 bases are TGCGCCAGCAGTGAGGGGACAGGGCATCTAATTGCTGAAGAGACCCAGTACTTC.

The J gene is TRBJ1-2, the V gene TRBV5-5, with D perhaps TRBD1 (5 bases). The germline gives CDR1 SGHKS, CDR2 YYEKEE (reference sequence). This CDR3 spans 14 amino acids. The germline V and J ends were trimmed by 2 bases and 5 bases, with 13 bases remaining between them. The CDR3 sequence: CASSFEGTQYGYTF. The DNA of the CDR3 is TGTGCCAGCAGCTTTGAAGGGACTCAGTATGGCTACACCTTC.

The chain couples TRBV5-5 to TRBJ1-5; D unresolved. The CDR3 runs 14 residues. The V end was cut by 4 bases, the J end by 4 bases, with 12 bases between. Germline assignment: CDR1 SGHKS and CDR2 YYEKEE (reference sequence). CDR3 sequence: CASSQVPINQPQHF. In DNA form, the CDR3 reads TGTGCCAGCAGCCAAGTCCCTATAAATCAGCCCCAGCATTTT.

The chain is built from TRBV5-5 and TRBJ2-5; 9 bases fit TRBD1. This CDR3 has 17 residues. CDR1 and CDR2 (germline): SGHKS, YYEKEE (reference sequence). Trimming cost V 7 bases and J 3 bases; bases outside gene matches: 16. The CDR3 DNA sequence: TGTGCCAGCCTCCGCCAGAGTAATAGACAGGGGGAAGAGACCCAGTACTTC. Translating it yields CASLRQSNRQGEETQYF.

V gene TRBV13 combines with J gene TRBJ2-7; tentatively, D is TRBD1 (6 bases). CDR3 size: 13 residues. Per germline, CDR1 PRHDT and CDR2 FYEKMQ (reference sequence). V lost 1 base to trimming and J lost 3 bases, with 7 bases between them. The CDR3: CASSLDRVYEQYF. Written as DNA, the CDR3 is TGTGCCAGCAGCTTAGACAGGGTCTACGAGCAGTACTTC.

This clone was recorded only once. CDR3 region: CASSLTRAGGEQYF. DNA for the CDR3: TGTGCCAGCAGCTTAACCAGGGCCGGAGGGGAGCAGTACTTC. The rearrangement links TRBV7-6 to TRBJ2-7; TRBD2 is a possible D gene (6 bases). The CDR3 consists of 14 residues. V was trimmed by 2 bases and J by 7 bases, leaving 15 bases between them. CDR1 is SGHVS and CDR2 is FNYEAQ in the germline V gene.

CDR3: CASSRGSGGSGYEQFF. The CDR3 region has the DNA TGTGCCAGCAGCCGCGGTAGCGGGGGCTCGGGGTATGAGCAGTTCTTC. The gene calls are TRBV9 and TRBJ2-1; 9 bases line up with TRBD2. CDR3 size: 16 residues. Trimming took 4 bases from V and 8 from J; bases not matched to a gene: 13. Per germline, CDR1 SGDLS and CDR2 YYNGEE.

V is TRBV30 and J is TRBJ2-2; 7 positions match TRBD1. This CDR3 region has 14 residues. V was clipped by 3 bases and J by 6 bases; unmatched bases: 7. Germline CDR1 is GTSNPN and CDR2 is SVGIG (reference sequence). CDR3 residues: CAWRQGVIAGELFF. The CDR3 DNA reads as TGTGCCTGGAGGCAGGGGGTTATCGCCGGGGAGCTGTTTTTT.

This rearrangement joins TRBV3-1 (or the pseudogene TRBV3-2) to TRBJ1-3; D possibly corresponds to TRBD1 (6 bases). In germline, CDR1 is LGHDT, CDR2 YNNKEL (reference sequence). Deletions cut 4 bases from V and 1 base from J, with 14 bases between. This CDR3 spans 16 amino acids. The CDR3 protein is CASSLGRGGSGNTIYF. The DNA for the CDR3 is TGTGCCAGCAGCCTGGGAAGGGGGGGATCTGGAAACACCATATATTTT.

This chain joins TRBV11-2 and TRBJ2-2; weak D call: TRBD2 (6 bases). Germline V lookup: CDR1 SGHAT, CDR2 FQNNGV. The V end was cut by 2 bases, the J end by 5 bases, with 9 bases between. This CDR3 contains 14 residues. CDR3 coding DNA: TGTGCCAGCAGCTTACGGGGGAGAACCGGGGAGCTGTTTTTT. Its protein product is CASSLRGRTGELFF.

The chain links TRBV19 to TRBJ1-1; the match to TRBD1 covers 7 bases. Germline V lookup: CDR1 LNHDA, CDR2 SQIVND (reference sequence). J lost 3 bases, V lost 8 bases, and 18 bases had no gene match. The CDR3 is 17 amino acids. The CDR3 here is CASRVAPTGMIDTEAFF. Written as DNA, the CDR3 is TGTGCCAGTCGGGTAGCGCCGACAGGGATGATCGACACTGAAGCTTTCTTT.

The rearrangement links TRBV24-1 to TRBJ1-5, with 9 positions matching TRBD1. CDR3 length: 14 amino acids. J gave up 7 bases and V 4 bases, and 4 bases lay outside the gene matches. Germline values: CDR1 KGHDR, CDR2 SFDVKD. CDR3 bases: TGTGCCACCAGTGAACAAGGACAGGGGCAGCCCCAGCATTTT. Protein sequence: CATSEQGQGQPQHF.

V gene TRBV6-1 combines with J gene TRBJ2-2; possible D gene TRBD1, 6 bases. The CDR3 contains 15 residues. Trimming removed 1 base from V and 7 bases from J, with 13 bases in between. Germline CDR1 is MNHNS and CDR2 is SASEGT. For the CDR3, the DNA is TGTGCCAGCAGTGAAGTTCACAGGGCAGGCGGGGAGCTGTTTTTT. Protein sequence: CASSEVHRAGGELFF.

This clone was detected a few times. The V and J genes are TRBV7-2 and TRBJ2-2, with 10 bases identical to TRBD1. This CDR3 has 16 residues. Germline trimming cut 1 base from V and 5 bases from J; bases unmatched to any gene: 4. Germline CDR1 reads SGHTA; CDR2 reads FQGNSA. CDR3 sequence (DNA): TGTGCCAGCAGCTTAGGCCGGACAGGGGGGACCGGGGAGCTGTTTTTT. Amino acid sequence: CASSLGRTGGTGELFF.

The chain combines TRBV6-1 with TRBJ1-2; D is uncertain. Trimming cost V 0 bases and J 9 bases, with 14 bases left between them. Germline lookup yields CDR1 MNHNS and CDR2 SASEGT. The CDR3 is made up of 14 amino acids. The CDR3 DNA is TGTGCCAGCAGTGAAGCGCCAGAACTATCGAGCTACACCTTC. Its protein product is CASSEAPELSSYTF.

V and J are TRBV6-6 and TRBJ1-2; 8 bases align to TRBD1. Germline V gene lookup returns CDR1 MNHNY and CDR2 SVGAGI (reference sequence). Trimming at V came to 6 bases and at J to 6 bases, leaving 9 bases not matched to a gene. The CDR3 loop spans 14 amino acids. CDR3 in amino acids: CASSRQGRENGYTF. The CDR3, as DNA: TGTGCCAGCAGCCGACAGGGGAGGGAAAATGGCTACACCTTC.

The chain employs TRBV28 and TRBJ2-7, with a weak D call TRBD1 (6 bases). The CDR3 is 13 amino acids. CDR1 MDHEN and CDR2 SYDVKM come from the germline V gene. V shed 6 bases and J shed 5 bases, with 14 bases lying between them. CDR3 DNA sequence: TGTGCCAGCAGCTTGATCAGGGGTAACGAGCAGTACTTC. Residues: CASSLIRGNEQYF. The full variable domain, completed using reference TRBV28 and TRBJ2-7, is DVKVTQSSRYLVKRTGEKVFLECVQDMDHENMFWYRQDPGLGLRLIYFSYDVKMKEKGDIPEGYSVSREKKERFSLILESASTNQTSMYLCASSLIRGNEQYFGPGTRLTVT.

The chain joins TRBV7-2 to TRBJ1-6; no clear D gene. CDR1 SGHTA and CDR2 FQGNSA come from the germline V gene. CDR3 length equals 13 residues. V was cut by 5 bases and J by 9 bases, with 11 bases left in between. CDR3 nucleotides: TGTGCCAGCAGCCGGGTCGAATTTTCACCCCTCCACTTT. Protein sequence: CASSRVEFSPLHF. The variable domain in full, with the rest retrieved from reference TRBV7-2 and TRBJ1-6, is GAGVSQSPSNKVTEKGKDVELRCDPISGHTALYWYRQSLGQGLEFLIYFQGNSAPDKSGLPSDRFSAERTGGSVSTLTIQRTQQEDSAVYLCASSRVEFSPLHFGNGTRLTVT.